One and the same sample provided the 24 T cell receptor beta chains below, sequenced in a study of blood T cell repertoires in COVID-19. TCRdb's copy holds only in-frame clones and misses some; the assay was immunoSEQ multiplex PCR. The sample holds about 60,000 clones; roughly 84% are singletons and the top ten take 5.5%. The sample consisted of peripheral blood. The receptors were sampled from a woman in her 70s with acute or convalescent COVID-19.

This chain uses TRBV9 with TRBJ1-2, with 7 bases that match TRBD1. Germline-derived CDR1 and CDR2 are SGDLS and YYNGEE. This CDR3 has 14 residues. V trimming: 4 bases; J trimming: 5 bases; junction bases outside the gene matches: 8. CDR3: CASSPDRLSYGYTF. The CDR3 bases are TGTGCCAGCAGCCCGGACAGGTTAAGTTATGGCTACACCTTC. The whole variable domain, filled in from reference TRBV9 and TRBJ1-2, reads DSGVTQTPKHLITATGQRVTLRCSPRSGDLSVYWYQQSLDQGLQFLIQYYNGEERAKGNILERFSAQQFPDLHSELNLSSLELGDSALYFCASSPDRLSYGYTFGSGTRLTVV.

This sequence joins TRBV27 and TRBJ1-1, with a possible D match to TRBD1 (6 bases). The CDR3 consists of 13 residues. Trimming pared 8 bases from V and 6 bases from J, leaving 16 bases between. CDR1 is MNHEY and CDR2 is SMNVEV in the germline V gene (reference sequence). The CDR3 region is CASSFGPGAEAFF. In DNA form, the CDR3 reads TGTGCCAGCTCCTTCGGCCCAGGGGCTGAAGCTTTCTTT.

The V and J genes are TRBV5-1 and TRBJ2-1; TRBD2 aligns across 9 bases. J was trimmed by 7 bases and V by 9 bases; bases with no gene match: 11. The CDR3 has 14 amino acids. Germline CDR1 reads SGHRS; CDR2 reads YFSETQ. CDR3 coding DNA: TGCGCCACCTCTCAGCTAGCGGGGACGAATGAGCAGTTCTTC. This codes for CATSQLAGTNEQFF.

The chain employs TRBV9 and TRBJ2-4, with D maybe TRBD2 (5 bases). V was trimmed by 4 bases and J by 8 bases, leaving 16 bases between them. CDR1 is SGDLS and CDR2 is YYNGEE in the germline V gene. The CDR3 runs to 14 residues. CDR3 sequence: CASSPRQVGDIQYF. The CDR3 DNA sequence: TGTGCCAGCAGCCCTCGCCAGGTCGGGGACATTCAGTACTTC.

The chain joins TRBV28 to TRBJ2-3; weak D call: TRBD1 (6 bases). The germline V and J ends were trimmed by 6 bases and 6 bases, with 22 bases remaining between them. The CDR3 extends over 16 amino acids. CDR1 is MDHEN and CDR2 is SYDVKM in the germline V gene. This CDR3 is CASSLPPTGPDDTQYF. In DNA form, the CDR3 reads TGTGCCAGCAGCCTACCACCCACAGGGCCCGACGATACGCAGTATTTT.

A few counts support this clone. J is TRBJ1-1 and V is TRBV14, with D hard to call. Germline values: CDR1 SGHDN, CDR2 FVKESK. The V end was cut by 4 bases, the J end by 1 base, with 16 bases between. The CDR3 loop spans 16 amino acids. The CDR3, as DNA: TGTGCCAGCAGCCTCCGCACCCCTGGCGGGAACACTGAAGCTTTCTTT. The encoded protein is CASSLRTPGGNTEAFF.

The chain has TRBV5-6 and TRBJ2-5; D possibly corresponds to TRBD1 (6 bases). CDR1 and CDR2 (germline): SGHDT, YYEEEE. The CDR3 loop spans 15 amino acids. V lost 0 bases, J lost 4 bases, and 13 bases lay in between. The CDR3 reads CASSLGWGPRETQYF. The CDR3 nucleotides are TGTGCCAGCAGCTTGGGCTGGGGGCCGAGAGAGACCCAGTACTTC. Complete variable domain (other parts from reference TRBV5-6 and TRBJ2-5): DAGVTQSPTHLIKTRGQQVTLRCSPKSGHDTVSWYQQALGQGPQFIFQYYEEEERQRGNFPDRFSGHQFPNYSSELNVNALLLGDSALYLCASSLGWGPRETQYFGPGTRLLVL.

This chain joins TRBV5-5 and TRBJ2-3, with D hard to call. Trimming removed 4 bases from V and 1 base from J, with 10 bases in between. This CDR3 region has 14 residues. The V gene's germline CDR1 is SGHKS and CDR2 YYEKEE (reference sequence). CDR3 in amino acids: CASSPRSGTDTQYF. CDR3 bases: TGTGCCAGCAGCCCACGGAGTGGCACAGATACGCAGTATTTT. Filled out from reference TRBV5-5 and TRBJ2-3, the complete variable domain reads DAGVTQSPTHLIKTRGQQVTLRCSPISGHKSVSWYQQVLGQGPQFIFQYYEKEERGRGNFPDRFSARQFPNYSSELNVNALLLGDSALYLCASSPRSGTDTQYFGPGTRLTVL.

This sequence joins TRBV5-6 and TRBJ2-1; 8 nucleotides match TRBD1. CDR3 length: 16 amino acids. CDR1 SGHDT and CDR2 YYEEEE come from the germline V gene. V shed 4 bases, J shed 6 bases, and the junction held 12 bases outside the gene matches. The CDR3 DNA is TGTGCCAGCAGCCCTCTACGGACAGGGCTGGGCAATGAGCAGTTCTTC. This codes for CASSPLRTGLGNEQFF.

The CDR3 DNA sequence: TGTGCCAGCACTCTGAGCTCCTATAATTCACCCCTCCACTTT. Translating it yields CASTLSSYNSPLHF. V is TRBV13 and J is TRBJ1-6; D is unclear. Germline CDR1 PRHDT, CDR2 FYEKMQ (reference sequence). The CDR3 is 14 residues long. Trimming left V 7 bases short and J 0 bases short, with 7 bases between.

This clone was found a few times. The chain recombines TRBV5-1 with TRBJ2-3, with 9 nucleotides matching TRBD2. The CDR3 spans 17 residues. Germline V lookup: CDR1 SGHRS, CDR2 YFSETQ. V lost 4 bases, J lost 7 bases, and 16 bases stayed unmatched. The CDR3: CASSPPTLSRGGYTQYF. The CDR3 bases are TGCGCCAGCAGCCCTCCTACCCTCTCGCGGGGGGGGTATACGCAGTATTTT.

The chain uses TRBV3-1 (or the pseudogene TRBV3-2) and TRBJ2-1; possibly TRBD2 for D (7 bases). The CDR3 sequence is 15 residues long. V shed 4 bases and J shed 9 bases, with 19 bases lying between them. The germline CDR1 and CDR2 sequences are LGHDT and YNNKEL (reference sequence). CDR3 DNA sequence: TGTGCCAGCAGCCGTGTAGGGGGGGGGCCTGGTGAGCAGTTCTTC. Translated: CASSRVGGGPGEQFF.

V is TRBV20-1 and J is TRBJ2-2, with TRBD2 matching over 12 bases. The CDR3 has 15 amino acids. V trimming: 3 bases; J trimming: 4 bases; junction bases outside the gene matches: 3. Germline V gene data show CDR1 as DFQATT and CDR2 as SNEGSKA (reference sequence). Here the CDR3 DNA reads TGCAGTGCTAGTGGACTAGCGGGGTCCACCGGGGAGCTGTTTTTT. Its protein product is CSASGLAGSTGELFF.

V and J are TRBV3-1 (or the pseudogene TRBV3-2) and TRBJ1-2; weak D call: TRBD1 (6 bases). CDR3 length: 14 residues. V was pared by 6 bases and J by 5 bases, with 16 bases between. Germline CDR1 reads LGHDT; CDR2 reads YNNKEL (reference sequence). The DNA of the CDR3 is TGTGCCAGCAGGTCCACAGGGACGGGATATGGCTACACCTTC. Protein sequence: CASRSTGTGYGYTF.

This clone was observed once. The chain is built from TRBV6-5 and TRBJ1-6, with TRBD1 matching over 10 bases. Trimming at V came to 6 bases and at J to 10 bases, leaving 9 bases not matched to a gene. This CDR3 has 15 amino acids. Germline V gene lookup returns CDR1 MNHEY and CDR2 SVGAGI. DNA of the CDR3: TGTGCCAGCAGATCAGACCGGGGACAGGGGTCACCCCTCCACTTT. It translates to CASRSDRGQGSPLHF.

A single count supports this clone. This rearrangement joins TRBV2 to TRBJ1-1, with a tentative D call TRBD1 (5 bases). Germline values: CDR1 SNHLY, CDR2 FYNNEI. V lost 6 bases and J 0 bases, leaving 8 bases between the germline ends. The CDR3 spans 13 residues. The CDR3: CASSQQVNTEAFF. The CDR3 DNA sequence: TGTGCCAGCAGCCAACAGGTGAACACTGAAGCTTTCTTT.

This clone was seen more than once but under ten times. CDR3 region: CASDGTGPNYGYTF. CDR3 bases: TGTGCCAGTGACGGGACAGGGCCTAACTATGGCTACACCTTC. V usage is TRBV19 and J usage is TRBJ1-2; TRBD1 matches 9 bases. The CDR3 covers 14 residues. With V trimmed by 8 bases and J by 0 bases, 4 bases remained unmatched. The germline CDR1 and CDR2 sequences are LNHDA and SQIVND (reference sequence).

V gene TRBV5-1 combines with J gene TRBJ1-3, with TRBD1 matching over 9 bases. Germline V CDR1 and CDR2: SGHRS, YFSETQ. Germline trimming cut 3 bases from V and 1 base from J; bases unmatched to any gene: 2. The CDR3 covers 15 residues. CDR3 in amino acids: CASSWTGDSGNTIYF. Here the CDR3 DNA reads TGCGCCAGCAGCTGGACAGGGGATTCTGGAAACACCATATATTTT.

V and J are TRBV5-4 and TRBJ2-7; 10 bases are shared with TRBD2. The CDR3 spans 16 residues. V shed 4 bases, J shed 2 bases, and the junction held 9 bases outside the gene matches. Germline CDR1 is SGHNT and CDR2 is YYREEE (reference sequence). CDR3 DNA sequence: TGTGCCAGCAGCCCCTCGGGGGGGACTAGCGCCTACGAGCAGTACTTC. It codes for CASSPSGGTSAYEQYF.

The chain combines TRBV5-1 with TRBJ2-2, with 7 bases aligning to TRBD1. The CDR3 is 14 residues long. Germline assignment: CDR1 SGHRS and CDR2 YFSETQ. With 4 bases clipped from V and 4 bases from J, the junction kept 4 bases outside the gene matches. The CDR3 region is CASSPGTATGELFF. The CDR3 DNA reads TGCGCCAGCAGCCCCGGGACAGCCACCGGGGAGCTGTTTTTT.

V usage is TRBV6-6 and J usage is TRBJ1-2, with D tentatively TRBD1 (6 bases). This CDR3 contains 14 residues. V lost 5 bases and J 4 bases, leaving 14 bases between the germline ends. Germline V gives CDR1 MNHNY, CDR2 SVGAGI (reference sequence). The CDR3 DNA reads TGTGCCAGCAGTGGACAGAAGGGCCCCTATGGCTACACCTTC. This codes for CASSGQKGPYGYTF.

The chain carries TRBV5-1 and TRBJ1-1; 7 positions agree with TRBD1. Trimming at V came to 4 bases and at J to 2 bases, leaving 8 bases not matched to a gene. This CDR3 contains 15 residues. CDR1 is SGHRS, CDR2 YFSETQ, per germline. The CDR3: CASSPSTGANTEAFF. DNA for the CDR3: TGCGCCAGCAGCCCATCTACAGGGGCTAACACTGAAGCTTTCTTT.

This chain joins TRBV7-2 and TRBJ1-5; D unclear. Trimming removed 2 bases from V and 0 bases from J, with 11 bases in between. Germline V gives CDR1 SGHTA, CDR2 FQGNSA. This CDR3 is 16 amino acids long. For the CDR3, the DNA is TGTGCCAGCAGCTTAAGTACAGATTATAGCAATCAGCCCCAGCATTTT. Protein: CASSLSTDYSNQPQHF.

The gene calls are TRBV5-6 and TRBJ2-7, with a weak D call TRBD2 (5 bases). Per germline, CDR1 SGHDT and CDR2 YYEEEE. The CDR3 sequence is 13 residues long. V was cut by 1 base and J by 7 bases, with 12 bases left in between. The CDR3 DNA is TGTGCCAGCAGCTTGTCACGGGGTGGAGAGCAGTACTTC. It specifies CASSLSRGGEQYF.